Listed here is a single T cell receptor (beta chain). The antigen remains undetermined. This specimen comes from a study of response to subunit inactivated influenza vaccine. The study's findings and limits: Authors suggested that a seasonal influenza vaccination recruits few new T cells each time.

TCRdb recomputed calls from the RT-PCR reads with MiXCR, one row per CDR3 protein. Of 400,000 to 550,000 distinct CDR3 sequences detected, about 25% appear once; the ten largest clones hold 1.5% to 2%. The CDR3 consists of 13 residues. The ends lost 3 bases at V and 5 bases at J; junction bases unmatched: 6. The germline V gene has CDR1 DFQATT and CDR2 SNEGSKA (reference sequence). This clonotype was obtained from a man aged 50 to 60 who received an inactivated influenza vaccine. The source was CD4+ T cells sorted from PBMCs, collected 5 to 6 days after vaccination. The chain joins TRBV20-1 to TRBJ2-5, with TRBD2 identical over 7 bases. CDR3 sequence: CSASHRGDETQYF. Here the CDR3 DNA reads TGCAGTGCTAGCCATCGGGGGGATGAGACCCAGTACTTC.